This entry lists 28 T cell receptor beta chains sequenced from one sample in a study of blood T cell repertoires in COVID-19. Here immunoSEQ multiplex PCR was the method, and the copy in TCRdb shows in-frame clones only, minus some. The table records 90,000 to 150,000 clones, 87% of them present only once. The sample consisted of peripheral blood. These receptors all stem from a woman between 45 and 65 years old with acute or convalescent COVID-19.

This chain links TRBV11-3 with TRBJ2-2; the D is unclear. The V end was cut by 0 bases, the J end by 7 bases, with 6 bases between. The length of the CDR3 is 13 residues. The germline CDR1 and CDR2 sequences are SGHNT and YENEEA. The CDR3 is CASSLERFGELFF. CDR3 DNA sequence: TGTGCCAGCAGCTTAGAACGGTTCGGGGAGCTGTTTTTT.

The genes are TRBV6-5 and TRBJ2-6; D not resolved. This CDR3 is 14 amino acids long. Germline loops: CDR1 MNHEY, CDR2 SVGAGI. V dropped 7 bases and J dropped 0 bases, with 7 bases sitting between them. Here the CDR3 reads CASTFSSGANVLTF. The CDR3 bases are TGTGCCAGCACGTTCTCCTCTGGGGCCAACGTCCTGACTTTC.

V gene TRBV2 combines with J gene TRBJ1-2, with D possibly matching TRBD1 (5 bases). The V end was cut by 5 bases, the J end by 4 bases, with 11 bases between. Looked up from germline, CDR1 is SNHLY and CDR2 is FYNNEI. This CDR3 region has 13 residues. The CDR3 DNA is TGTGCCAGCAGTACAGGTCGATTCTATGGCTACACCTTC. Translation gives CASSTGRFYGYTF.

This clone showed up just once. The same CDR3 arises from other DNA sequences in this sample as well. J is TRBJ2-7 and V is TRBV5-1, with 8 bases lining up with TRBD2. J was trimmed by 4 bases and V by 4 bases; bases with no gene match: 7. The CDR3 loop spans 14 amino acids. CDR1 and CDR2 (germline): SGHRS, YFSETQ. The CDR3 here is CASSPGRGGYEQYF. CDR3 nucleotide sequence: TGCGCCAGCAGCCCAGGTCGGGGGGGGTACGAGCAGTACTTC.

The CDR3 loop reads CASAGEGTYEQYF. CDR3 DNA sequence: TGTGCCAGCGCCGGGGAGGGAACCTACGAGCAGTACTTC. This chain uses TRBV12-3 or TRBV12-4 with TRBJ2-7, with 7 bases matching TRBD2. The CDR3 extends over 13 amino acids. After removal of 8 bases from V and 2 bases from J, the junction contained 6 bases not matched to a gene.

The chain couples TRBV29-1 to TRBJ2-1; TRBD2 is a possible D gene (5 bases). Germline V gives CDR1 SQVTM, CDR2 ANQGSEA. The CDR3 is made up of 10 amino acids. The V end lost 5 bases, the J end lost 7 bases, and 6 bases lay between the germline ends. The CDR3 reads CSVSGNEQFF. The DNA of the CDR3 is TGCAGCGTTTCGGGAAATGAGCAGTTCTTC.

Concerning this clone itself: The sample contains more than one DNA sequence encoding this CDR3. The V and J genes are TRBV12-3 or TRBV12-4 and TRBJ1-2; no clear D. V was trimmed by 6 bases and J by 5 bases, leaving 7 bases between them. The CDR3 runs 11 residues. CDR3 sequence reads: CASSPGYGYTF. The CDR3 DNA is TGTGCCAGCAGCCCCGGGTATGGCTACACCTTC.

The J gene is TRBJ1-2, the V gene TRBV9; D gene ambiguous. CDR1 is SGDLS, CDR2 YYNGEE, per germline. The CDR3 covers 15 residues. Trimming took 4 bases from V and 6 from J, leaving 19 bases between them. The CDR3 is CASSYLHLGRDGYTF. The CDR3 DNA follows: TGTGCCAGCAGCTATCTCCATCTCGGGAGAGATGGCTACACCTTC.

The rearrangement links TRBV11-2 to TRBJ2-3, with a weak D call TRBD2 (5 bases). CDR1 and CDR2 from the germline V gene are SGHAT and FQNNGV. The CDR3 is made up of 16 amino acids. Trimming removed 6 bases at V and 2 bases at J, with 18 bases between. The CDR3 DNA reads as TGTGCCAGCAGTCCCGGGAACCGGGGTTTCACAGATACGCAGTATTTT. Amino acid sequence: CASSPGNRGFTDTQYF.

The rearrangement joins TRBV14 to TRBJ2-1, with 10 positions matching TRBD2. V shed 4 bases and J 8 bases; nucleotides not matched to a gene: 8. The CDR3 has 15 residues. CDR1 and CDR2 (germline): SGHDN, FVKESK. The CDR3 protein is CASSPLAGAAYEQFF. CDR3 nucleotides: TGTGCCAGCAGCCCCCTAGCGGGAGCAGCATATGAGCAGTTCTTC.

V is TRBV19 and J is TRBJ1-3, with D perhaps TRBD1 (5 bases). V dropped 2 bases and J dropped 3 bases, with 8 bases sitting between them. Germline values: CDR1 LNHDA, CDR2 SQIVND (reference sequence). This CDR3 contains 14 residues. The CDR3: CASSILGHGNTIYF. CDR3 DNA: TGTGCCAGTAGTATACTGGGGCATGGAAACACCATATATTTT.

In DNA, the CDR3 is TGTGCCAGTAGTATCAGGTCGACTAATGAAAAACTGTTTTTT. Encoded protein: CASSIRSTNEKLFF. The J gene is TRBJ1-4, the V gene TRBV19; D remains unclear. The CDR3 loop spans 14 amino acids. The V and J ends lost 3 bases and 2 bases respectively, with 7 bases between them. Germline V lookup: CDR1 LNHDA, CDR2 SQIVND (reference sequence).

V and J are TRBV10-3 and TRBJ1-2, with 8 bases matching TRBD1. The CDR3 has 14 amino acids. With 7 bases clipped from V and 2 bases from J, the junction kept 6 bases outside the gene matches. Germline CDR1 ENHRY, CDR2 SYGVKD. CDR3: CAITAQGANYGYTF. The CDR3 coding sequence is TGTGCCATCACCGCCCAGGGGGCGAACTATGGCTACACCTTC.

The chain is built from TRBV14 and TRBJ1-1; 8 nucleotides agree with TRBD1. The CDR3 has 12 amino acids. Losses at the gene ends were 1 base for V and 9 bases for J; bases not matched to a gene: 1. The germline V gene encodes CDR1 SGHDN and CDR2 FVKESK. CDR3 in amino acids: CASSQGTGQAFF. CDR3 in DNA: TGTGCCAGCAGCCAAGGGACAGGGCAAGCTTTCTTT.

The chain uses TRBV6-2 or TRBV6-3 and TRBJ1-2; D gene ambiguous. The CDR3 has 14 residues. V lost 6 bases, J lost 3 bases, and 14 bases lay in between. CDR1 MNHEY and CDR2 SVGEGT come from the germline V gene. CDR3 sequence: CASSRLGEDYGYTF. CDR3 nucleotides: TGTGCCAGCAGCCGACTCGGGGAGGACTATGGCTACACCTTC.

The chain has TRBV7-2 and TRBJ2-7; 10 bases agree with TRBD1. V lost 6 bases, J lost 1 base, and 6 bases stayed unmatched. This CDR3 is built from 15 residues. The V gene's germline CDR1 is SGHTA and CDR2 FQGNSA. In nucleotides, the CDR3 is TGTGCCAGCAGTTTACGGACAGGGGGGTCCTACGAGCAGTACTTC. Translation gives CASSLRTGGSYEQYF.

The chain's CDR3 is CASSQERGLGTGELFF. Here the CDR3 DNA reads TGCGCCAGCAGCCAAGAGAGGGGGCTCGGCACCGGGGAGCTGTTTTTT. The chain uses TRBV4-3 and TRBJ2-2, with TRBD1 matching over 7 bases. The CDR3 runs 16 residues. The V gene's germline CDR1 is LGHNA and CDR2 YSLEER. The V and J ends lost 0 bases and 4 bases, in that order; junction bases with no gene match: 5.

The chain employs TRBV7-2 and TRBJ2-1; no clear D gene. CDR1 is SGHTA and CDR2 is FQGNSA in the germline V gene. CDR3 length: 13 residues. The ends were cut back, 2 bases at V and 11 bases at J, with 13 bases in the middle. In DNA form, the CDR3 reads TGTGCCAGCAGCTTAAACTCCCGAGAACAGCAGTTCTTC. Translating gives CASSLNSREQQFF.

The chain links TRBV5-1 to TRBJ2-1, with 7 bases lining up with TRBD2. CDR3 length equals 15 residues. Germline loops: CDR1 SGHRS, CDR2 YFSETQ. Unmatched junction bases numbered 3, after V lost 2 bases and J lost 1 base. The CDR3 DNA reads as TGCGCCAGCAGCTTTGGCGGGGGTTCCTACAATGAGCAGTTCTTC. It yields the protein CASSFGGGSYNEQFF.

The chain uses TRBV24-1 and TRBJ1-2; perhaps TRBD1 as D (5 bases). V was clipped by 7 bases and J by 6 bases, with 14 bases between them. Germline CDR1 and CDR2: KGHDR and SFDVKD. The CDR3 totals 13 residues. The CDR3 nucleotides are TGTGCCACCAGCTCAGGGTTCGGAAATGGCTACACCTTC. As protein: CATSSGFGNGYTF.

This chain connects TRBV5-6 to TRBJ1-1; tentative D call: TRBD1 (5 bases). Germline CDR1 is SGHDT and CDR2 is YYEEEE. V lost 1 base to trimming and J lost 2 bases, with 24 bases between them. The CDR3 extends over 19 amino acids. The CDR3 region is CASSLTAGRLLGRNTEAFF. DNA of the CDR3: TGTGCCAGCAGCTTGACGGCAGGGAGGCTCCTAGGAAGAAACACTGAAGCTTTCTTT.

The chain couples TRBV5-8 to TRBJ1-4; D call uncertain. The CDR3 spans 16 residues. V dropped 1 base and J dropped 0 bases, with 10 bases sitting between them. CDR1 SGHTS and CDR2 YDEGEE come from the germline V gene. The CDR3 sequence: CASSLKKTATNEKLFF. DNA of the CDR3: TGTGCCAGCAGCTTGAAGAAGACTGCAACTAATGAAAAACTGTTTTTT.

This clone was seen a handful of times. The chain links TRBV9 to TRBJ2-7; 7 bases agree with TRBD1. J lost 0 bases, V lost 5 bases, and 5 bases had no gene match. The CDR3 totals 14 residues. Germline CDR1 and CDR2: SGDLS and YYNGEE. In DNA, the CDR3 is TGTGCCAGCAGTACAGGGGTTAACTCCTACGAGCAGTACTTC. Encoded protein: CASSTGVNSYEQYF. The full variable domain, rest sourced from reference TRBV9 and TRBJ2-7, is DSGVTQTPKHLITATGQRVTLRCSPRSGDLSVYWYQQSLDQGLQFLIQYYNGEERAKGNILERFSAQQFPDLHSELNLSSLELGDSALYFCASSTGVNSYEQYFGPGTRLTVT.

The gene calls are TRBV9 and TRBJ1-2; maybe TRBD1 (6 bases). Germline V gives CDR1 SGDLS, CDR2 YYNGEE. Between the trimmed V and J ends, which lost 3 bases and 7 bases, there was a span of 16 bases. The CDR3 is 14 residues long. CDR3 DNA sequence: TGTGCCAGCAGCGCCCTCGGGACAAATGCTGGCTACACCTTC. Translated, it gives CASSALGTNAGYTF.

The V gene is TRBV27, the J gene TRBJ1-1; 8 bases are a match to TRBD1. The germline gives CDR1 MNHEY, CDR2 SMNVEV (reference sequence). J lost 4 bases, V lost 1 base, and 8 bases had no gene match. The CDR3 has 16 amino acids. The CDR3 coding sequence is TGTGCCAGCAGTTTATTGTCCCCAGGGGGCGGCACTGAAGCTTTCTTT. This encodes CASSLLSPGGGTEAFF.

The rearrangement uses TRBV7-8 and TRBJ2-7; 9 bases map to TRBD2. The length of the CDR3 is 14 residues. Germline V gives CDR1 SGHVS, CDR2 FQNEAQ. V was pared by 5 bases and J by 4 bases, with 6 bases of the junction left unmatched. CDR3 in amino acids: CASSLTSGGYEQYF. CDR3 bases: TGTGCCAGCAGCCTAACGAGCGGGGGGTACGAGCAGTACTTC.

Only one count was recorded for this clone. CDR3 nucleotides: TGTGCCAGCAAACCGGGACTAGCGGGAATCCGAGAGCAGTTCTTC. This encodes CASKPGLAGIREQFF. The chain uses TRBV6-5 and TRBJ2-1; 13 bases map to TRBD2. V was clipped by 7 bases and J by 10 bases; unmatched bases: 10. Germline CDR1 is MNHEY and CDR2 is SVGAGI. This CDR3 spans 15 amino acids.

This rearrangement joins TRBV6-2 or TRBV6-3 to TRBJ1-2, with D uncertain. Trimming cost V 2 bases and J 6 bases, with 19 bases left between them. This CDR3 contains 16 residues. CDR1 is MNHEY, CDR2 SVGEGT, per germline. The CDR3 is CASSYGASGLGDGYTF. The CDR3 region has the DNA TGTGCCAGCAGTTACGGAGCGTCCGGGTTAGGAGATGGCTACACCTTC.